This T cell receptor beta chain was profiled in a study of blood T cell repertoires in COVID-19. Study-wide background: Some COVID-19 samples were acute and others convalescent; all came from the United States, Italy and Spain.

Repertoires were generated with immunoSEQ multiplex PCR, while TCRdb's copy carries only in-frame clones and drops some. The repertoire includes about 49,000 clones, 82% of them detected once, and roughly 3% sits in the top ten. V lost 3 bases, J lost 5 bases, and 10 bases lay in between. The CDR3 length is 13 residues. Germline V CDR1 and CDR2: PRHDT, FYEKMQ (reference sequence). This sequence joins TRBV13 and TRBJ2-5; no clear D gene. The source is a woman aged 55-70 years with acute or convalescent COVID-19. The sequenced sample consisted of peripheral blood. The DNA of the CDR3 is TGTGCCAGCAGCTTTGAGCGTTCGGAGACCCAGTACTTC. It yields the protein CASSFERSETQYF.